A selection of T cell receptor beta chains follows, all from one sample in a study of cytomegalovirus exposure and HLA in healthy donors. Sequencing was performed with immunoSEQ multiplex PCR; in TCRdb, only in-frame clones are kept and a portion is missing. The sample includes 85,000 to 100,000 clones, around 90% seen only once; the top ten take about 2.5%. The specimen sequenced was PBMCs. All receptors derive from a man aged 18 to 30 in good health and CMV-seronegative. Each CDR3 is given with its conserved first and last residue. The D gene is left open where the match is weak. Some rows mark clone size as missing; the rest say once, few, many or name a class of expanded clone.

>TRBV2|TRBJ2-1|.|.
CASKQGGNEQFF
TGTGCCAGCAAACAGGGAGGGAATGAGCAGTTCTTC
>TRBV7-3|TRBJ2-3|.|TRBD1
CASSQGQGIIDTQYF
TGTGCCAGCAGCCAGGGACAGGGGATCATTGATACGCAGTATTTT
>TRBV7-8|TRBJ2-2|.|TRBD2
CASSLAQASGAATGELFF
TGTGCCAGCAGCTTAGCGCAGGCTAGCGGGGCGGCCACCGGGGAGCTGTTTTTT
>TRBV9|TRBJ2-1|.|TRBD2
CASSVSGAGGPGYNEQFF
TGTGCCAGCAGCGTAAGCGGGGCGGGAGGGCCGGGATACAATGAGCAGTTCTTC
>TRBV19|TRBJ1-4|once|.
CASSINRIGKLFF
TGTGCCAGTAGTATCAACAGGATCGGAAAACTGTTTTTT
>TRBV7-2|TRBJ2-1|.|.
CASSRLGSYNEQFF
TGTGCCAGCAGCCGACTAGGTTCGTACAATGAGCAGTTCTTC
>TRBV5-5|TRBJ2-1|once|.
CASSLAGMALNEQFF
TGTGCCAGCAGCTTAGCAGGAATGGCGCTCAATGAGCAGTTCTTC
>TRBV28|TRBJ2-7|.|TRBD2
CASSLFFNVDSGNLSYEQYF
TGTGCCAGCAGTTTATTCTTCAATGTTGATAGCGGGAACCTCTCCTACGAGCAGTACTTC
>TRBV5-1|TRBJ2-2|.|.
CASTGLGGGNTGELFF
TGCGCCAGCACCGGGCTTGGCGGAGGAAACACCGGGGAGCTGTTTTTT
>TRBV28|TRBJ2-5|.|TRBD1
CASRQGIIETQYF
TGTGCCAGCAGACAGGGGATAATCGAGACCCAGTACTTC
>TRBV7-3|TRBJ1-2|.|.
CASSSPGYGYTF
TGTGCCAGCAGCTCCCCGGGTTATGGCTACACCTTC
>TRBV10-3|TRBJ1-4|.|TRBD1
CAIMGDSSEKLFF
TGTGCCATCATGGGGGACAGTTCTGAAAAACTGTTTTTT
>TRBV7-2|TRBJ2-1|.|.
CASSLEGNEQFF
TGTGCCAGCAGCTTAGAGGGGAATGAGCAGTTCTTC
>TRBV2|TRBJ1-5|.|TRBD1
CASRGQGGNQPQHF
TGTGCCAGCCGGGGACAGGGTGGCAATCAGCCCCAGCATTTT
>TRBV28|TRBJ1-5|.|.
CASSSPYSNQPQHF
TGTGCCAGCAGCTCCCCTTATAGCAATCAGCCCCAGCATTTT
>TRBV4-1|TRBJ2-3|.|TRBD2
CASSQDLRDYNTQYF
TGCGCCAGCAGCCAAGATCTCCGGGACTACAATACGCAGTATTTT
>TRBV27|TRBJ2-1|.|.
CASSSIRSSYNEQFF
TGTGCCAGCAGTTCCATTAGGAGCTCCTACAATGAGCAGTTCTTC
>TRBV7-2|TRBJ1-2|.|.
CASSWPGGSGGYTF
TGTGCCAGCAGCTGGCCGGGGGGCTCGGGTGGCTACACCTTC
>TRBV27|TRBJ2-3|once|TRBD2
CASSPGLAVVDTQYF
TGTGCCAGCAGTCCGGGACTAGCGGTCGTGGATACGCAGTATTTT